One and the same sample provided the 24 T cell receptor beta chains below, sequenced in a study of cytomegalovirus exposure and HLA in healthy donors. The data were produced by immunoSEQ multiplex PCR, yet TCRdb's version contains in-frame clones alone and is incomplete. The sample has roughly 60,000 clones, about 91% seen once. The material sequenced was PBMCs. The receptors were sampled from a woman aged 18-29 years in good health and CMV-seronegative.

The chain carries TRBV7-8 and TRBJ2-3; 9 bases align to TRBD2. This CDR3 is 15 amino acids long. Germline CDR1 and CDR2: SGHVS and FQNEAQ. V shed 1 base, J shed 1 base, and the junction held 0 bases outside the gene matches. CDR3 sequence: CASSLGGGGTDTQYF. The CDR3 nucleotides are TGTGCCAGCAGCTTAGGCGGGGGGGGCACAGATACGCAGTATTTT.

The J gene is TRBJ2-3, the V gene TRBV10-3; 7 bases are shared with TRBD1. With 8 bases clipped from V and 4 bases from J, the junction kept 12 bases outside the gene matches. Germline CDR1 reads ENHRY; CDR2 reads SYGVKD. The CDR3 contains 15 residues. CDR3 protein: CAIRFYRGKADTQYF. The CDR3, as DNA: TGTGCCATCCGTTTTTACAGGGGTAAAGCAGATACGCAGTATTTT.

The rearrangement joins TRBV18 to TRBJ1-5; D possibly corresponds to TRBD1 (5 bases). This CDR3 region has 15 residues. V was shortened by 0 bases and J by 4 bases, with 10 bases between the two germline ends. Germline lookup yields CDR1 KGHSH and CDR2 LQKENI. The CDR3 protein is CASSPPGGTNQPQHF. The CDR3 bases are TGTGCCAGCTCACCACCGGGGGGAACTAATCAGCCCCAGCATTTT.

This clone was detected once. This CDR3 is CASSRTGAYGYTF. The CDR3 nucleotides read TGTGCCAGCAGTAGAACTGGTGCCTATGGCTACACCTTC. This sequence joins TRBV28 and TRBJ1-2; D gene ambiguous. This CDR3 is 13 amino acids long. Germline CDR1 is MDHEN and CDR2 is SYDVKM. V was trimmed by 5 bases and J by 4 bases, leaving 11 bases between them.

This chain uses TRBV11-2 with TRBJ1-6; 7 nucleotides align to TRBD1. Germline values: CDR1 SGHAT, CDR2 FQNNGV. The CDR3 runs 15 residues. After removal of 5 bases from V and 5 bases from J, the junction contained 6 bases not matched to a gene. CDR3 amino acids: CASSRGTAHNSPLHF. The CDR3 nucleotides read TGTGCCAGCAGCCGCGGGACAGCGCATAATTCACCCCTCCACTTT.

This chain joins TRBV6-5 and TRBJ2-7; TRBD1 might be the D (5 bases). CDR3 size: 14 residues. V shed 2 bases and J shed 3 bases, with 11 bases lying between them. The germline gives CDR1 MNHEY, CDR2 SVGAGI. CDR3 residues: CASSYSQGGYEQYF. In DNA, the CDR3 is TGTGCCAGCAGTTACAGCCAGGGCGGCTACGAGCAGTACTTC.

The rearrangement links TRBV14 to TRBJ2-7, with 7 nucleotides matching TRBD1. Trimming took 4 bases from V and 1 from J; bases not matched to a gene: 4. CDR1 SGHDN and CDR2 FVKESK come from the germline V gene. This CDR3 is 14 amino acids long. The CDR3 DNA is TGTGCCAGCAGCCCCCACAGGGGATCCTACGAGCAGTACTTC. Translation gives CASSPHRGSYEQYF.

The V gene is TRBV9, the J gene TRBJ2-7, with 10 bases matching TRBD1. Trimming took 3 bases from V and 3 from J; bases not matched to a gene: 9. CDR1 is SGDLS and CDR2 is YYNGEE in the germline V gene. The CDR3 sequence is 16 residues long. In DNA, the CDR3 is TGTGCCAGCAGCGCTGCCCCCGGGACAGGGGACTACGAGCAGTACTTC. Protein sequence: CASSAAPGTGDYEQYF.

V usage is TRBV5-4 and J usage is TRBJ2-1; D call uncertain. Germline V gene sequence: CDR1 SGHNT, CDR2 YYREEE (reference sequence). This CDR3 contains 14 residues. V gave up 0 bases and J gave up 3 bases, with 7 bases separating them. In DNA, the CDR3 is TGTGCCAGCAGCTTGGAGCTCGACTACAATGAGCAGTTCTTC. This sequence encodes CASSLELDYNEQFF.

The J gene is TRBJ2-5, the V gene TRBV6-1; 7 bases line up with TRBD1. CDR1 MNHNS and CDR2 SASEGT come from the germline V gene. Unmatched junction bases numbered 5, after V lost 5 bases and J lost 5 bases. The CDR3 has 13 amino acids. The CDR3 sequence: CASSRGGGETQYF. The CDR3 bases are TGTGCCAGCAGTAGAGGGGGCGGGGAGACCCAGTACTTC.

This chain links TRBV9 with TRBJ2-3, with a weak D call TRBD1 (6 bases). Germline V CDR1 and CDR2: SGDLS, YYNGEE. The ends were cut back, 3 bases at V and 2 bases at J, with 16 bases in the middle. This CDR3 is built from 16 residues. The CDR3 loop is CASSGHGTRSTDTQYF. CDR3 nucleotides: TGTGCCAGCAGCGGCCACGGGACAAGATCCACAGATACGCAGTATTTT.

The V and J genes are TRBV9 and TRBJ2-5, with 7 bases fitting TRBD1. Looked up from germline, CDR1 is SGDLS and CDR2 is YYNGEE. J was trimmed by 2 bases and V by 1 base; bases with no gene match: 8. The CDR3 is 16 amino acids. The CDR3 bases are TGTGCCAGCAGCGTAAATTATGGGACAGCTCAAGAGACCCAGTACTTC. Protein: CASSVNYGTAQETQYF.

The chain carries TRBV28 and TRBJ1-6; TRBD1 matches at 9 bases. The CDR3 has 15 amino acids. V shed 6 bases, J shed 12 bases, and the junction held 12 bases outside the gene matches. Germline V gene sequence: CDR1 MDHEN, CDR2 SYDVKM. CDR3 sequence reads: CASSGAGTGREPLHF. As DNA, the CDR3 is TGTGCCAGCAGCGGGGCCGGGACAGGGCGAGAACCCCTCCACTTT.

The chain employs TRBV19 and TRBJ1-5; unclear D gene. Germline lookup yields CDR1 LNHDA and CDR2 SQIVND (reference sequence). The CDR3 has 13 amino acids. V was shortened by 3 bases and J by 4 bases, with 7 bases between the two germline ends. The CDR3, as DNA: TGTGCCAGTAGTATTGTTCGTAATCAGCCCCAGCATTTT. Its protein is CASSIVRNQPQHF. Together with reference TRBV19 and TRBJ1-5, the CDR3 gives the full variable domain: DGGITQSPKYLFRKEGQNVTLSCEQNLNHDAMYWYRQDPGQGLRLIYYSQIVNDFQKGDIAEGYSVSREKKESFPLTVTSAQKNPTAFYLCASSIVRNQPQHFGDGTRLSIL.

Comment on this clone: An end of the junction does not agree with germline; a read error may underlie this. CDR3 in DNA: TGCGCCAGCAGCTTGGGAGGGTCTGCAAACACCATATATTTT. The encoded protein is CASSLGGSANTIYF. V is TRBV5-1 and J is TRBJ1-3; D is ambiguous. This CDR3 region has 14 residues. Germline V CDR1 and CDR2: SGHRS, YFSETQ.

The chain recombines TRBV4-3 with TRBJ2-7, with no clear D. Germline CDR1 is LGHNA and CDR2 is YSLEER. Trimming left V 1 base short and J 0 bases short, with 4 bases between. CDR3 length: 13 residues. In DNA form, the CDR3 reads TGCGCCAGCAGCCAAGGGGCCTCCTACGAGCAGTACTTC. It encodes CASSQGASYEQYF.

The CDR3 region is CASLVSVSTGELFF. The CDR3 nucleotides read TGTGCCAGCCTGGTGTCAGTATCCACCGGGGAGCTGTTTTTT. The chain joins TRBV6-5 to TRBJ2-2; no reliable D call. This CDR3 has 14 residues. Germline CDR1 and CDR2: MNHEY and SVGAGI. V gave up 8 bases and J gave up 4 bases, with 14 bases separating them.

In DNA, the CDR3 is TGCAGCGTTCGTCCACTAAAAACCACCGGGGAGCTGTTTTTT. Protein sequence: CSVRPLKTTGELFF. J is TRBJ2-2 and V is TRBV29-1, with D unclear. The V gene lost 5 bases and the J gene lost 4 bases, with 14 bases spanning the gap. The CDR3 length is 14 residues. Germline V gene lookup returns CDR1 SQVTM and CDR2 ANQGSEA.

The J gene is TRBJ2-2, the V gene TRBV30; D possibly corresponds to TRBD1 (7 bases). Per germline, CDR1 GTSNPN and CDR2 SVGIG (reference sequence). Between the trimmed V and J ends, which lost 2 bases and 6 bases, there was a span of 16 bases. CDR3 length: 15 residues. The CDR3 reads CAWSSIDREAGELFF. CDR3 sequence (DNA): TGTGCCTGGAGTTCAATCGACAGGGAGGCCGGGGAGCTGTTTTTT.

The V call is TRBV29-1, the J call TRBJ1-1; TRBD1 aligns across 7 bases. CDR1 is SQVTM and CDR2 is ANQGSEA in the germline V gene. This CDR3 region has 11 residues. V shed 8 bases, J shed 4 bases, and the junction held 4 bases outside the gene matches. As DNA, the CDR3 is TGCAGCTCAAACAGGGGCACTGAAGCTTTCTTT. Translated: CSSNRGTEAFF.

The chain has TRBV13 and TRBJ2-1; no firm D call. This CDR3 region has 12 residues. The ends were cut back, 2 bases at V and 9 bases at J, with 8 bases in the middle. Germline V gene sequence: CDR1 PRHDT, CDR2 FYEKMQ (reference sequence). CDR3 nucleotides: TGTGCCAGCAGCTTACAGGATTGTGAGCAGTTCTTC. Translated: CASSLQDCEQFF.

The chain is built from TRBV10-3 and TRBJ2-5, with 10 bases lining up with TRBD2. After removal of 7 bases from V and 9 bases from J, the junction contained 8 bases not matched to a gene. The CDR3 extends over 13 amino acids. Per germline, CDR1 ENHRY and CDR2 SYGVKD. The CDR3 region has the DNA TGTGCCATCACCCCCAGAGCGGGGGGGCCCCAGTACTTC. Its translation: CAITPRAGGPQYF.

The chain is built from TRBV9 and TRBJ2-3, with 11 bases matching TRBD1. The trim removed 3 bases at V and 6 bases at J, leaving 12 bases unmatched. CDR3 length: 17 amino acids. In germline, CDR1 is SGDLS, CDR2 YYNGEE. CDR3: CASSAKTSDRGRDTQYF. The CDR3 nucleotides are TGTGCCAGCAGCGCAAAGACCTCGGACAGGGGGCGGGATACGCAGTATTTT.

The J gene is TRBJ2-2, the V gene TRBV2, with 7 bases that match TRBD1. J gave up 1 base and V 2 bases, and 4 bases lay outside the gene matches. The CDR3 runs to 16 residues. Germline V gene data show CDR1 as SNHLY and CDR2 as FYNNEI. As DNA, the CDR3 is TGTGCCAGCAGTGAATATGGGACAGTGAACACCGGGGAGCTGTTTTTT. Translating gives CASSEYGTVNTGELFF.